This T cell receptor (beta chain) was recorded in a study of cytomegalovirus exposure and HLA in healthy donors. Method: immunoSEQ multiplex PCR; TCRdb's copy keeps in-frame clones and lacks some. Here the sample spans under 400,000 clones, roughly 88% being singletons. Whole-study results and caveats: As confirmed in vitro, a few CMV-associated chains were specific for CMV antigens. Associated with cytomegalovirus, according to the listing, were 150 to 200 TCR beta chains. TCR sequences were mostly rare, though some public TCRs occurred in many donors.

Notes on this clone: No antigen is known for it. An end of the junction does not agree with germline; a read error may underlie this.

CDR1 is SNHLY and CDR2 is FYNNEI in the germline V gene. The CDR3 length is 15 residues. The sample comprised PBMCs. The receptor comes from a woman aged 18-29 years in good health and CMV-seronegative. The V and J genes are TRBV2 and TRBJ1-5, with 7 nucleotides matching TRBD1. The CDR3 here is CASREETGLYQPQHF. The DNA for the CDR3 is TGTGCCAGCAGAGAAGAGACAGGGTTATACCAGCCCCAGCATTTT.